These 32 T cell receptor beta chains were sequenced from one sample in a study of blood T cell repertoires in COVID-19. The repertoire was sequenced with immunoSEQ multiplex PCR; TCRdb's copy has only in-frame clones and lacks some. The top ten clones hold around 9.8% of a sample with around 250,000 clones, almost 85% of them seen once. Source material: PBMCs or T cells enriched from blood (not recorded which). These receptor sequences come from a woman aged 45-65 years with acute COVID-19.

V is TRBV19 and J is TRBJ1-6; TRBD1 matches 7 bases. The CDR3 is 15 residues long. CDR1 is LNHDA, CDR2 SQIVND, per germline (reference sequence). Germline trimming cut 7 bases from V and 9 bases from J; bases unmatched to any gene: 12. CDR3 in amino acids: CASTEFNRGSSPLHF. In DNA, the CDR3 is TGTGCCAGTACTGAATTCAACAGGGGAAGTTCACCCCTCCACTTT. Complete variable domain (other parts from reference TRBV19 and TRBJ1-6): DGGITQSPKYLFRKEGQNVTLSCEQNLNHDAMYWYRQDPGQGLRLIYYSQIVNDFQKGDIAEGYSVSREKKESFPLTVTSAQKNPTAFYLCASTEFNRGSSPLHFGNGTRLTVT.

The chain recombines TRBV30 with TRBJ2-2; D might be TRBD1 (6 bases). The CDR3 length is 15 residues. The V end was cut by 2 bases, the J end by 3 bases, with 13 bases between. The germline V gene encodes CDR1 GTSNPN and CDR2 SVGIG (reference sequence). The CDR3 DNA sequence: TGTGCCTGGAGTCAAGGGGGTTTAGACACCGGGGAGCTGTTTTTT. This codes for CAWSQGGLDTGELFF.

This chain's CDR3 is CASSPRTGYGYTF. CDR3 in DNA: TGTGCCAGCAGCCCCCGGACAGGCTATGGCTACACCTTC. The rearrangement joins TRBV11-2 to TRBJ1-2, with 7 bases that match TRBD1. Germline CDR1 reads SGHAT; CDR2 reads FQNNGV. The ends lost 5 bases at V and 4 bases at J; junction bases unmatched: 4. CDR3 length: 13 amino acids.

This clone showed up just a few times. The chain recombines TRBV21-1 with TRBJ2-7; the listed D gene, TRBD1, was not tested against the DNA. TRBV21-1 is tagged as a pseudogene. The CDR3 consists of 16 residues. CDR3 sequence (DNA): TGTGCCAGCACCCCCTTTCGGACATTCGAACCCTACGAGCAGTACTTC. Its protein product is CASTPFRTFEPYEQYF.

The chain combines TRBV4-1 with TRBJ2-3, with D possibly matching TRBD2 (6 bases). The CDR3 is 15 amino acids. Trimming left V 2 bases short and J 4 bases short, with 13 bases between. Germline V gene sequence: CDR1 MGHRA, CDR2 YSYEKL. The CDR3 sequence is CASSQRGGVADTQYF. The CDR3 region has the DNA TGCGCCAGCAGCCAACGGGGAGGAGTAGCAGATACGCAGTATTTT.

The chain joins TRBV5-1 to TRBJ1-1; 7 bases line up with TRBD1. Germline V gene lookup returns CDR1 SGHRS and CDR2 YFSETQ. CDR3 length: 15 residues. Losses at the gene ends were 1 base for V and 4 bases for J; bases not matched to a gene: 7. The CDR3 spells CASSLTGAFGTEAFF. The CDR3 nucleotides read TGCGCCAGCAGCTTGACAGGGGCATTCGGCACTGAAGCTTTCTTT.

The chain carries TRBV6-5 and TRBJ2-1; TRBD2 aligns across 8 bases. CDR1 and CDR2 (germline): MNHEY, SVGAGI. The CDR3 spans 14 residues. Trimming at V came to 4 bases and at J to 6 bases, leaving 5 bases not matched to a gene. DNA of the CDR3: TGTGCCAGCAGTTCATTAGGGACTAGCAATGAGCAGTTCTTC. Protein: CASSSLGTSNEQFF.

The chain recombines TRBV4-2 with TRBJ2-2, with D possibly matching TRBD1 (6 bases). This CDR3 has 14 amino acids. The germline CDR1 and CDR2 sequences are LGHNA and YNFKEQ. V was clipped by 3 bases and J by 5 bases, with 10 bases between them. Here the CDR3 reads CASSQARGTGELFF. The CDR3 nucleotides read TGTGCCAGCAGCCAGGCCAGGGGAACCGGGGAGCTGTTTTTT.

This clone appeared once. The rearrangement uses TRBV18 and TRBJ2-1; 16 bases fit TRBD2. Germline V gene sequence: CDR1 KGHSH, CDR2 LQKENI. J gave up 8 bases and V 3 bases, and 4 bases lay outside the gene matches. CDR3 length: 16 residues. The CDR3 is CASSPPGTSGGDEQFF. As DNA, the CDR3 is TGTGCCAGCTCACCTCCCGGGACTAGCGGGGGGGATGAGCAGTTCTTC.

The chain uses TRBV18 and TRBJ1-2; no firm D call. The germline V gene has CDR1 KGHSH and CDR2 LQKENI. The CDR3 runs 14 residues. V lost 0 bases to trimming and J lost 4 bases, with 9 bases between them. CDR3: CASSPPPEIYGYTF. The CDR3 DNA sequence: TGTGCCAGCTCACCACCCCCCGAGATCTATGGCTACACCTTC.

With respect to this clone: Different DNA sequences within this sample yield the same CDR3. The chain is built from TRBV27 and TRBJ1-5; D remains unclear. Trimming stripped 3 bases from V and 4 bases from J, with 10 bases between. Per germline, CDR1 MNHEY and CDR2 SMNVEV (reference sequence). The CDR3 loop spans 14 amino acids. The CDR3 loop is CASSLGRTNQPQHF. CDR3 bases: TGTGCCAGCAGTTTGGGCAGGACTAATCAGCCCCAGCATTTT.

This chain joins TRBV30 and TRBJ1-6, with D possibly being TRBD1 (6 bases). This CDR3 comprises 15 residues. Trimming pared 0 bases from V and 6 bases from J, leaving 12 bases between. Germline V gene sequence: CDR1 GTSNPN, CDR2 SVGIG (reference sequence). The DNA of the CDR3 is TGTGCCTGGAGTGTAGGGCCAGGGGCTAATTCACCCCTCCACTTT. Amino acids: CAWSVGPGANSPLHF.

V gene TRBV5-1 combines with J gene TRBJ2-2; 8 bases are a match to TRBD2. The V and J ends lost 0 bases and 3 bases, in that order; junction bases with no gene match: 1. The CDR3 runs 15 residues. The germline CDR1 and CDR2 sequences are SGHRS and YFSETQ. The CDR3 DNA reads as TGCGCCAGCAGCTTGGACGGGGGGGACACCGGGGAGCTGTTTTTT. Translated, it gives CASSLDGGDTGELFF.

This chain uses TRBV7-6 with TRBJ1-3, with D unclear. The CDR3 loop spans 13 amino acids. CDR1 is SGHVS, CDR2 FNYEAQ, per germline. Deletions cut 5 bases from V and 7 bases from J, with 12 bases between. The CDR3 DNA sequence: TGTGCCAGCAGCCCGGGTAAAAGCAACACCATATATTTT. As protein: CASSPGKSNTIYF.

For the CDR3, the DNA is TGTGCCTGTGGAGGGGGGGGCTACAATGAGCAGTTCTTC. Translated, it gives CACGGGGYNEQFF. This rearrangement joins TRBV24-1 to TRBJ2-1; weak D call: TRBD2 (7 bases). The germline V gene has CDR1 KGHDR and CDR2 SFDVKD. V was clipped by 12 bases and J by 3 bases, with 14 bases between them. There are 13 residues in the CDR3.

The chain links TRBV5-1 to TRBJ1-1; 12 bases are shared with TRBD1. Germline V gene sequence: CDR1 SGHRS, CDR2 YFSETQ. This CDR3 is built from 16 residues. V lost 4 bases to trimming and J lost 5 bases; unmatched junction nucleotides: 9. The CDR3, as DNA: TGCGCCAGCAGCCCCGGGACAGGGGGCGCGGAGACTGAAGCTTTCTTT. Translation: CASSPGTGGAETEAFF.

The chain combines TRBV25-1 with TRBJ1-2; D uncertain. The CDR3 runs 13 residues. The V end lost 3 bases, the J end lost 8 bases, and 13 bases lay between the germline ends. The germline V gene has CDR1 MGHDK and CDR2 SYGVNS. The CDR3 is CASSEVVVGGYTF. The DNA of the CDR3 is TGTGCCAGCAGTGAGGTGGTCGTTGGCGGCTACACCTTC.

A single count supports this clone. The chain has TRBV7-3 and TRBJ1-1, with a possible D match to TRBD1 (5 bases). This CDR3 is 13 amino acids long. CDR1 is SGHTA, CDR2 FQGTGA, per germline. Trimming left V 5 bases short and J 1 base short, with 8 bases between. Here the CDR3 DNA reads TGTGCCAGCAGCCAGACAGAGAACACTGAAGCTTTCTTT. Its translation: CASSQTENTEAFF.

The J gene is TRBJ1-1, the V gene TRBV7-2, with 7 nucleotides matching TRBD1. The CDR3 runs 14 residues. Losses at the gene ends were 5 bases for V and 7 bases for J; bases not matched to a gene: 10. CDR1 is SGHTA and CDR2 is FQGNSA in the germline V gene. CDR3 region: CASSPTNRGGEAFF. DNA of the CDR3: TGTGCCAGCAGCCCTACAAACAGGGGAGGTGAAGCTTTCTTT.

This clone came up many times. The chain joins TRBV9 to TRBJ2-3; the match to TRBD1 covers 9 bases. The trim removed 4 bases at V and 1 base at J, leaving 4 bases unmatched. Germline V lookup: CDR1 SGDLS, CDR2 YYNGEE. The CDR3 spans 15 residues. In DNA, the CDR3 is TGTGCCAGCAGCATCAGGACAGGGGGCACAGATACGCAGTATTTT. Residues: CASSIRTGGTDTQYF.

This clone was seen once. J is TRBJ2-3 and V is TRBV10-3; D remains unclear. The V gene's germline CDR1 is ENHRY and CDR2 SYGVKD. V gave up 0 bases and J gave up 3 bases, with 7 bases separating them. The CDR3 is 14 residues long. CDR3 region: CAISESFVTDTQYF. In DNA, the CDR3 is TGTGCCATCAGTGAGTCGTTCGTGACAGATACGCAGTATTTT.

CDR3 in DNA: TGTGCCATCAGTGATGGGCAGGGTCAACCGGGCTATGGCTACACCTTC. Its protein is CAISDGQGQPGYGYTF. The chain combines TRBV10-3 with TRBJ1-2; D perhaps matches TRBD1 (5 bases). Germline CDR1 is ENHRY and CDR2 is SYGVKD. V was pared by 3 bases and J by 4 bases, with 18 bases between. This CDR3 spans 16 amino acids.

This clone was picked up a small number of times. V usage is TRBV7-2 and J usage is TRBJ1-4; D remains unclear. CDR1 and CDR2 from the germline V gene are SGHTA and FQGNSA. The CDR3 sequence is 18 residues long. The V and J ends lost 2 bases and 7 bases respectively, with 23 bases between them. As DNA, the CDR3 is TGTGCCAGCAGCTTATTTTCCCCCACCACCGTAACGGGTGAAAAACTGTTTTTT. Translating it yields CASSLFSPTTVTGEKLFF.

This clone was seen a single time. The CDR3: CAWSVGDTTEAFF. CDR3 coding DNA: TGTGCCTGGAGTGTAGGGGACACAACTGAAGCTTTCTTT. The chain employs TRBV30 and TRBJ1-1; tentatively, D is TRBD1 (6 bases). Germline loops: CDR1 GTSNPN, CDR2 SVGIG (reference sequence). The CDR3 extends over 13 amino acids. The germline V and J ends were trimmed by 0 bases and 5 bases, with 10 bases remaining between them.

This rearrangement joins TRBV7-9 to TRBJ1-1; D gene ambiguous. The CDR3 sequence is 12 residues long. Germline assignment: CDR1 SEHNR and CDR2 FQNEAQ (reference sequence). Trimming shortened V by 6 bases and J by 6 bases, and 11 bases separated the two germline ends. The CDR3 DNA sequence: TGTGCCAGCAGTAGCGTTAGGGCTGAAGCTTTCTTT. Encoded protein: CASSSVRAEAFF.

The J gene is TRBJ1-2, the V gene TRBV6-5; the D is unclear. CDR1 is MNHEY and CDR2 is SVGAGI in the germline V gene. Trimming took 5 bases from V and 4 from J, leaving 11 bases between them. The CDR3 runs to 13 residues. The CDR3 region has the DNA TGTGCCAGCAGTCTCGGGGAGATCTATGGCTACACCTTC. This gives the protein CASSLGEIYGYTF.

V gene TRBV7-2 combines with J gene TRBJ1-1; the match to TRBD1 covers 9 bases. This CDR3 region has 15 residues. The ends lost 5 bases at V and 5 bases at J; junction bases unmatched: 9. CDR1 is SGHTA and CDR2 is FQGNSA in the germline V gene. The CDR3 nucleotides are TGTGCCAGCAGCGCACAGGGGGCGCGACAAACTGAAGCTTTCTTT. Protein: CASSAQGARQTEAFF.

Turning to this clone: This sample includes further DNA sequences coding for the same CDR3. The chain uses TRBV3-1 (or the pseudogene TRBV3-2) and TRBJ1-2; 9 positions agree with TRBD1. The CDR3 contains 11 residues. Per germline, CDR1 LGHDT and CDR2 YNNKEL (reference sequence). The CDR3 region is CATGGSYGYTF. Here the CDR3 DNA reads TGTGCTACAGGGGGCTCCTATGGCTACACCTTC.

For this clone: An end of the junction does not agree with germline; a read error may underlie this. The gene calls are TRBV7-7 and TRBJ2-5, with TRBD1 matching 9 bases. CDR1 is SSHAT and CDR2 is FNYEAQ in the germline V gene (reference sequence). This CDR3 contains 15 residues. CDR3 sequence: CASSWGQGGGETQYF. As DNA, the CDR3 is TGTGCTAGCAGCTGGGGACAGGGTGGGGGTGAGACCCAGTACTTC.

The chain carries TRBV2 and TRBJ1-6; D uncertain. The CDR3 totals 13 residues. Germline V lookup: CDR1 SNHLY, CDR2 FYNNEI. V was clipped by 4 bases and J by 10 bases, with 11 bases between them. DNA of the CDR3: TGTGCCAGCAGTGTTCGGTCCTTCTCACCCCTCCACTTT. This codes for CASSVRSFSPLHF.

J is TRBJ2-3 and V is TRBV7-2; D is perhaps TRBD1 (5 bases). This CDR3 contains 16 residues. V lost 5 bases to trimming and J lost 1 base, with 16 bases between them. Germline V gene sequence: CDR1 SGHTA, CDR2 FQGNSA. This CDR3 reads CASSTTQGWGTDTQYF. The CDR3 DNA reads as TGTGCCAGCAGCACAACTCAGGGATGGGGCACAGATACGCAGTATTTT.

The CDR3 is CATLLGWTEETQYF. The DNA for the CDR3 is TGTGCCACCTTACTCGGCTGGACAGAGGAGACCCAGTACTTC. The chain links TRBV7-9 to TRBJ2-5, with D perhaps matching TRBD1 (6 bases). Looked up from germline, CDR1 is SEHNR and CDR2 is FQNEAQ (reference sequence). With 10 bases removed from V and 5 bases from J, the gap between germline ends came to 20 bases. This CDR3 contains 14 residues. The variable domain in full, with the rest retrieved from reference TRBV7-9 and TRBJ2-5, is DTGVSQNPRHKITKRGQNVTFRCDPISEHNRLYWYRQTLGQGPEFLTYFQNEAQLEKSRLLSDRFSAERPKGSFSTLEIQRTEQGDSAMYLCATLLGWTEETQYFGPGTRLLVL.